This entry concerns a single TCR beta chain. The sample comes from a study of blood T cell repertoires in COVID-19. On the study more broadly: Samples representing acute and convalescent COVID-19 were sourced from the United States, Italy and Spain. Sources were T cells, B-cell-depleted T cells, or PBMCs; the material itself was cDNA or gDNA.

V was clipped by 3 bases and J by 2 bases; unmatched bases: 2. This CDR3 has 16 residues. Germline V CDR1 and CDR2: MGHRA, YSYEKL. Original processing notes: From reference gene primer amplification, estimates of nucleated cell counts were derived. Here immunoSEQ multiplex PCR was the method, and the copy in TCRdb shows in-frame clones only, minus some. The V and J calls and the clone size are those of that table, but D and trimming were determined from the DNA. The repertoire holds about 120,000 clones, with over 75% as singletons. The sequencing sample was made of peripheral blood. This chain joins TRBV4-1 and TRBJ2-3; 13 positions agree with TRBD2. This TCR came from a man between 65 and 80 years old with active or convalescent COVID-19. The DNA of the CDR3 is TGCGCCAGCAGCCAGGGGACTAGCGGGATCACAGATACGCAGTATTTT. It yields the protein CASSQGTSGITDTQYF.